This entry lists 5 T cell receptor beta chains sequenced from one sample in a study of blood T cell repertoires in COVID-19. Libraries were prepared by immunoSEQ multiplex PCR; TCRdb keeps only in-frame clonotypes and omits some of them. This table has roughly 30,000 clones, 70% to 90% appearing once. Sequencing input: peripheral blood. The receptors stem from a human donor in a cohort sampled during active COVID-19.

The chain uses TRBV5-6 and TRBJ1-6; possible D gene TRBD1, 6 bases. The germline gives CDR1 SGHDT, CDR2 YYEEEE. The V and J ends lost 3 bases and 7 bases respectively, with 14 bases between them. The CDR3 is 15 amino acids. The CDR3 DNA follows: TGTGCCAGCAGCTCTGACAGGAGAAAAAATTCACCCCTCCACTTT. This sequence encodes CASSSDRRKNSPLHF.

V gene TRBV7-3 combines with J gene TRBJ2-2; 7 positions match TRBD2. Trimming at V came to 1 base and at J to 6 bases, leaving 5 bases not matched to a gene. This CDR3 has 15 residues. Germline assignment: CDR1 SGHTA and CDR2 FQGTGA. DNA for the CDR3: TGTGCCAGCAGCTTAAGGACTAGAGTACCCGGGGAGCTGTTTTTT. As protein: CASSLRTRVPGELFF. Drawing the rest from reference TRBV7-3 and TRBJ2-2, the complete variable domain is GAGVSQTPSNKVTEKGKYVELRCDPISGHTALYWYRQSLGQGPEFLIYFQGTGAADDSGLPNDRFFAVRPEGSVSTLKIQRTERGDSAVYLCASSLRTRVPGELFFGEGSRLTVL.

This chain links TRBV2 with TRBJ1-1; the D gene is possibly TRBD1 (5 bases). The CDR3 consists of 14 residues. Germline loops: CDR1 SNHLY, CDR2 FYNNEI. Trimming removed 4 bases from V and 5 bases from J, with 14 bases in between. Here the CDR3 reads CASSGGPGRTEAFF. The CDR3 DNA reads as TGTGCCAGCAGTGGGGGACCCGGGAGGACTGAAGCTTTCTTT.

The genes are TRBV21-1 and TRBJ2-3; the table's D call TRBD2 went unverified against the DNA. TRBV21-1 is noted as a pseudogene. This CDR3 has 16 residues. CDR3 sequence reads: CASRGGGSLVTDTQYF. As DNA, the CDR3 is TGTGCCAGCAGAGGGGGGGGTAGCCTTGTAACAGATACGCAGTATTTT.

This clone was seen a single time. The chain uses TRBV2 and TRBJ1-3; perhaps TRBD1 as D (6 bases). This CDR3 spans 17 amino acids. Germline lookup yields CDR1 SNHLY and CDR2 FYNNEI. V was clipped by 0 bases and J by 2 bases, with 14 bases between them. The CDR3 DNA sequence: TGTGCCAGCAGTGAAGCGCTCGGCAGGGGAACTGGAAACACCATATATTTT. Amino acids: CASSEALGRGTGNTIYF.